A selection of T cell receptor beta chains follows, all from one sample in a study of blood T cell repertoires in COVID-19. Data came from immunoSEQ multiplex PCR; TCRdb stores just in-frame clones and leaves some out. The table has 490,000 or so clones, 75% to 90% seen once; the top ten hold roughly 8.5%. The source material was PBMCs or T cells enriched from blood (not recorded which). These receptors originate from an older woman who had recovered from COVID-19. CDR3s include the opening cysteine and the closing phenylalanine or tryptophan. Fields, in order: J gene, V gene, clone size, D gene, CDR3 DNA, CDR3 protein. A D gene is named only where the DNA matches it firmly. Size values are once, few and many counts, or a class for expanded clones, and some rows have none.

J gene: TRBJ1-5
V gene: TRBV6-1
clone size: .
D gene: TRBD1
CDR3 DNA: TGTGCCAGCAGTGAAATGAGACAGGGGGGACAGGGCAATCAGCCCCAGCATTTT
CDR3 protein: CASSEMRQGGQGNQPQHF

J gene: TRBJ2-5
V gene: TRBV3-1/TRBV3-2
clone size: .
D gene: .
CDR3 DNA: TGTGCCAGCAGCCAAGCACTCCCAGGAGGGGAGACCCAGTACTTC
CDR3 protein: CASSQALPGGETQYF

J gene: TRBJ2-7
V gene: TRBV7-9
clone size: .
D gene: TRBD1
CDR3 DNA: TGTGCCAGCAGCTTAGCGAGGGGGCAGGATCCATACGAGCAGTACTTC
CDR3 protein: CASSLARGQDPYEQYF

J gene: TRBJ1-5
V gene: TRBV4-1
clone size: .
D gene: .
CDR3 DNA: TGCGCCAGCAGCCCGCAGGGGCTAGGGAATCAGCCCCAGCATTTT
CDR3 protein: CASSPQGLGNQPQHF

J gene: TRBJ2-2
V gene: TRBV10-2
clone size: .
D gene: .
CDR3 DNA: TGCGCCAGCGGGCGGAACACCGGGGAGCTGTTTTTT
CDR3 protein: CASGRNTGELFF

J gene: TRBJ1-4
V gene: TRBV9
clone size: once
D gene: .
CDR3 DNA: TGTGCCAGCAGTCCCGGACAGTCAACTAATGAAAAACTGTTTTTT
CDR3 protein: CASSPGQSTNEKLFF

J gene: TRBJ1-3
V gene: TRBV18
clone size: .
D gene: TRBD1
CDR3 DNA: TGTGCCAGCTCACCGGGGACAGGACCTGGAAACACCATATATTTT
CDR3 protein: CASSPGTGPGNTIYF

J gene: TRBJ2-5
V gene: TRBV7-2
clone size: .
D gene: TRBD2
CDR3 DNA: TGTGCCAGCAGCTTAGGCGGGGGGGCGATAAGAACCCAGTACTTC
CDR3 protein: CASSLGGGAIRTQYF

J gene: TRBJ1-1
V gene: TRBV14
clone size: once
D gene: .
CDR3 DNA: TGTGCCAGCAGCCAAGATTCGGGGTCGGAAGCTTTCTTT
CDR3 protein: CASSQDSGSEAFF

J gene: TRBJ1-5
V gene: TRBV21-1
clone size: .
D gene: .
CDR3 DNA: TGTGCCAGCAGCAAAGGGAGACAGATAGATAGCAATCAGCCCCAGCATTTT
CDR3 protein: CASSKGRQIDSNQPQHF

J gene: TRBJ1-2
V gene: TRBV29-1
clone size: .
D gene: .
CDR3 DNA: TGCAGCGCTGTCAAGACAGGTAGTGGCTATGGCTACACCTTC
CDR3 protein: CSAVKTGSGYGYTF

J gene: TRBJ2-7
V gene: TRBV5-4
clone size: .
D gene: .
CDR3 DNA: TGTGCCAGCAGCTTTGGCAACTCCTACGAGCAGTACTTC
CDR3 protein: CASSFGNSYEQYF

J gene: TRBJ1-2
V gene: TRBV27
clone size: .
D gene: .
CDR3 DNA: TGTGCCAGCAGTTCTTGGGCACCTCCTAACTATGGCTACACCTTC
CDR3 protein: CASSSWAPPNYGYTF

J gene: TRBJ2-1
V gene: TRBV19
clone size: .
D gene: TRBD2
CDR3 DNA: TGTGCCAGTGAGGGACTAGCGGGGACCTACAATGAGCAGTTCTTC
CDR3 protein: CASEGLAGTYNEQFF

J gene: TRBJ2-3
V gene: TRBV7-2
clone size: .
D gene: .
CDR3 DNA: TGTGCCAGCAGCTTAGGAGGGGGGGCCTTAGATACGCAGTATTTT
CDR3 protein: CASSLGGGALDTQYF

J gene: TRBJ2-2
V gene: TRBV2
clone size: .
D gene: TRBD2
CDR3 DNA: TGTGCCAGCGCTACTAGCGGGACGAACACCGGGGAGCTGTTTTTT
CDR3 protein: CASATSGTNTGELFF

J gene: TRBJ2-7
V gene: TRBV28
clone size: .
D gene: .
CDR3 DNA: TGTGCCAGCAGTCTCGGGGGAAACTACGAGCAGTACTTC
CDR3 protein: CASSLGGNYEQYF

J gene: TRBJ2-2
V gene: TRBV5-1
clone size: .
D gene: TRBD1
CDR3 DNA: TGCGCCAGCAGGGGACAGTCGAACACCGGGGAGCTGTTTTTT
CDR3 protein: CASRGQSNTGELFF

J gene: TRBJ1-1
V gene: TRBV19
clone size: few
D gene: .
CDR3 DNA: TGTGCCAGTAGTATGACCTCCGGGACACCTAACACTGAAGCTTTCTTT
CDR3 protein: CASSMTSGTPNTEAFF

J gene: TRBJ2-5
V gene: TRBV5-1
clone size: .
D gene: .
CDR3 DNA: TGCGCCAGCAGCTCACGCCCAAAGACAGTCAGGTACCAAGAGACCCAGTACTTC
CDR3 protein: CASSSRPKTVRYQETQYF

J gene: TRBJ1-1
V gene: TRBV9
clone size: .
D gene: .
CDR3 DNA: TGTGCCAGCAGCGTAGATGACAGGACGAACACTGAAGCTTTCTTT
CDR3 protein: CASSVDDRTNTEAFF

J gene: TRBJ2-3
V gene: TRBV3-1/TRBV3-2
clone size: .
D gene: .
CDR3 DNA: TGTGCCAGCAGCCACCAAGCGGCAGATACGCAGTATTTT
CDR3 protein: CASSHQAADTQYF

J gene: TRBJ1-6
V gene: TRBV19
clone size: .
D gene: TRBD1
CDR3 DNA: TGTGCCAGCGAGAACAGGGGCCGGAGCTCCTATAATTCACCCCTCCACTTT
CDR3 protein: CASENRGRSSYNSPLHF

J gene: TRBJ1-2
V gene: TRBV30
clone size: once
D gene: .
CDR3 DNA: TGTGCCTGGAGTGTTGCGGGGCCGTACACCTTC
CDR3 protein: CAWSVAGPYTF

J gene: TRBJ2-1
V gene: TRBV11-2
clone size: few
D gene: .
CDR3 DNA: TGTGCCAGCAGCTCCCTAACTAGTTTAGAGCAGTTCTTC
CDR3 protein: CASSSLTSLEQFF

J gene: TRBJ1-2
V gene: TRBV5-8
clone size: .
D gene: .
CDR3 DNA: TGTGCCAGCAGCTTGGTGAACCGGTTGGGAGCCTCTAACTATGGCTACACCTTC
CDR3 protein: CASSLVNRLGASNYGYTF

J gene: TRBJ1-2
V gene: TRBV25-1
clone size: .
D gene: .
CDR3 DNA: TGTGCCAGCAGTGAACAGGGAAACTATGGCTACACCTTC
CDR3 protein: CASSEQGNYGYTF

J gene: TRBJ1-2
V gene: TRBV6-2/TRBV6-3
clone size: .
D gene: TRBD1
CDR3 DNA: TGTGCCAGCAGCCCGGGACAGGTCTATGGCTACACCTTC
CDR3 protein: CASSPGQVYGYTF

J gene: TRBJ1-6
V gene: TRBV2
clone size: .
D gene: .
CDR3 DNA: TGTGCCAGCAGTGATGGGTCGGTTCCCGGGGCACCCCTCCACTTT
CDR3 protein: CASSDGSVPGAPLHF

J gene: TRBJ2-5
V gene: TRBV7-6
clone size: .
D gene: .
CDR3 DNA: TGTGCCAGCAGCTTAGTCCAGGGGGAGACCCAGTACTTC
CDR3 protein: CASSLVQGETQYF

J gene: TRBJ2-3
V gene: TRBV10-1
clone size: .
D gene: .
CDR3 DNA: TGCGCCAGCAGTGATGGGGGGGCCCAGACAGATACGCAGTATTTT
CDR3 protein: CASSDGGAQTDTQYF

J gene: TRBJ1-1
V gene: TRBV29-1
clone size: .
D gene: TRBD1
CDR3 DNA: TGCAGCGCCCTCAGGGGGCCGGGCACTGAAGCTTTCTTT
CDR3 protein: CSALRGPGTEAFF

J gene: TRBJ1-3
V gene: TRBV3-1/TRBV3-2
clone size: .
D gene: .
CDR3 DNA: TGTGCCAGCAGCCAAGCTACCAGGGGATACACCATATATTTT
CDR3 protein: CASSQATRGYTIYF

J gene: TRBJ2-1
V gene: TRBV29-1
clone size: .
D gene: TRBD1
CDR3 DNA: TGCAGCGTTCTGAGGACAGGGGACTTAAATGAGCAGTTCTTC
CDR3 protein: CSVLRTGDLNEQFF

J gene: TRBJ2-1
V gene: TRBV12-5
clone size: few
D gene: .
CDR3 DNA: TGTGCTAGTGGTTTGGTTGTCCAAAATGAGCAGTTCTTC
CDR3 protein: CASGLVVQNEQFF

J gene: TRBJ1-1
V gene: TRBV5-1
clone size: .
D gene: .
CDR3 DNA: TGCGCCAGCAGCAAGGATAATATTGGCTTCAGGGGATGGAACACTGAAGCTTTCTTT
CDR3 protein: CASSKDNIGFRGWNTEAFF

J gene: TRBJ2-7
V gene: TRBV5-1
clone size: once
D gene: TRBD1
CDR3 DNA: TGCGCCAGCAGCTTGGCCTACAGGGGAAACGAGCAGTACTTC
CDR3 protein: CASSLAYRGNEQYF

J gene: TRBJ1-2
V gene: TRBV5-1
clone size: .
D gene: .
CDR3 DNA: TGCGCCAGCAGCTCAGAACTGGCCACAGACGGCTACACCTTC
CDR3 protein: CASSSELATDGYTF

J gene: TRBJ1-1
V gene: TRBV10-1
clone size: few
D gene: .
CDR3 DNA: TGCGCCAGCAGTGCTCCCCCCCAGGGGTCCTGGGTAAACACTGAAGCTTTCTTT
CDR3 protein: CASSAPPQGSWVNTEAFF

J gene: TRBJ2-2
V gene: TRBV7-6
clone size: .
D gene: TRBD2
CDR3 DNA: TGTGCCAGCAGCTTCGGGGGGGCAGAGAACACCGGGGAGCTGTTTTTT
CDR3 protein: CASSFGGAENTGELFF

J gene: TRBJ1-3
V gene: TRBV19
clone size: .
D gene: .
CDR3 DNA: TGTGCCAGTAGTATTAACGCGGAGGGCTCTGGAAACACCATATATTTT
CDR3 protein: CASSINAEGSGNTIYF

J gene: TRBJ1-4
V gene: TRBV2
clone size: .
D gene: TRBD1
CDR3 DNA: TGTGCCAGCAGGGGGACAGCCGCAACTAATGAAAAACTGTTTTTT
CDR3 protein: CASRGTAATNEKLFF